The 20 T cell receptor beta chains reported below all come from one sample, sequenced in a study of T cells after yellow fever vaccination. TCRdb recomputed calls from the 5' RACE reads with MiXCR, one row per CDR3 protein. The data contain 500,000 to 650,000 distinct CDR3 sequences, about 15% of them singletons. The specimen was PBMCs, collected more than 4 days after the first yellow fever vaccination. The receptor source for this set is a man younger than 30 who received the YFV17D yellow fever vaccine.

This clonotype was observed a few times. The DNA of the CDR3 is TGCAGTGCAAGACTAGGGTCTGGAAACACCATATATTTT. Protein product: CSARLGSGNTIYF. The chain recombines TRBV20-1 with TRBJ1-3; the D is unclear. The CDR3 is 13 residues long. Looked up from germline, CDR1 is DFQATT and CDR2 is SNEGSKA (reference sequence). Trimming cost V 6 bases and J 1 base, with 10 bases left between them.

The V call is TRBV7-9, the J call TRBJ1-5; unclear D gene. Looked up from germline, CDR1 is SEHNR and CDR2 is FQNEAQ (reference sequence). V was cut by 2 bases and J by 5 bases, with 13 bases left in between. CDR3 length equals 15 residues. The CDR3 bases are TGTGCCAGCAGCTTATCCTGGGGAAAGGATCAGCCCCAGCATTTT. Residues: CASSLSWGKDQPQHF. Looking up the rest from reference TRBV7-9 and TRBJ1-5 gives the full variable domain: DTGVSQNPRHKITKRGQNVTFRCDPISEHNRLYWYRQTLGQGPEFLTYFQNEAQLEKSRLLSDRFSAERPKGSFSTLEIQRTEQGDSAMYLCASSLSWGKDQPQHFGDGTRLSIL.

This CDR3 reads CASSPVIIDRAETQYF. As DNA, the CDR3 is TGCGCCAGCAGCCCGGTCATCATTGACAGGGCAGAGACCCAGTACTTC. The chain employs TRBV4-1 and TRBJ2-5; 7 bases are a match to TRBD1. CDR1 is MGHRA and CDR2 is YSYEKL in the germline V gene. The CDR3 runs to 16 residues. After removal of 4 bases from V and 4 bases from J, the junction contained 12 bases not matched to a gene.

The chain is built from TRBV7-6 and TRBJ2-1; TRBD2 agrees at 11 bases. Germline values: CDR1 SGHVS, CDR2 FNYEAQ. The CDR3 totals 16 residues. V was clipped by 4 bases and J by 7 bases; unmatched bases: 9. The CDR3 reads CASSSPLAGGHNEQFF. As DNA, the CDR3 is TGTGCCAGCAGCTCCCCCTTAGCGGGGGGGCATAATGAGCAGTTCTTC.

The chain carries TRBV12-3 or TRBV12-4 and TRBJ1-5; 7 bases agree with TRBD1. The trim removed 7 bases at V and 6 bases at J, leaving 12 bases unmatched. The CDR3 is 15 amino acids. The CDR3 sequence: CASTYNQGVTQPQHF. CDR3 coding DNA: TGTGCCAGCACCTACAATCAGGGGGTGACTCAGCCCCAGCATTTT.

V is TRBV7-2 and J is TRBJ2-5, with D perhaps matching TRBD1 or TRBD2 (5 bases each). V lost 0 bases, J lost 8 bases, and 19 bases lay in between. Germline loops: CDR1 SGHTA, CDR2 FQGNSA. The CDR3 spans 16 residues. The CDR3 sequence is CASSLAGAPRVATQYF. In DNA, the CDR3 is TGTGCCAGCAGCTTAGCCGGGGCCCCTCGAGTAGCTACCCAGTACTTC.

The rearrangement joins TRBV7-9 to TRBJ2-5; the D gene is possibly TRBD1 (6 bases). CDR3 length equals 14 residues. Germline-derived CDR1 and CDR2 are SEHNR and FQNEAQ (reference sequence). V lost 4 bases and J 2 bases, leaving 11 bases between the germline ends. DNA for the CDR3: TGTGCCAGCAGCTCCCCCGACAGGCAAGAGACCCAGTACTTC. Amino acids: CASSSPDRQETQYF.

This clonotype was detected a few times. V gene TRBV20-1 combines with J gene TRBJ1-2; D might be TRBD1 (6 bases). V lost 2 bases, J lost 5 bases, and 12 bases lay in between. Germline CDR1 DFQATT, CDR2 SNEGSKA (reference sequence). This CDR3 is built from 13 residues. CDR3 amino acids: CSARQGLTYGYTF. CDR3 coding DNA: TGCAGTGCTAGACAGGGGCTAACGTATGGCTACACCTTC.

The chain combines TRBV24-1 with TRBJ2-1, with 7 bases that match TRBD1. V was clipped by 7 bases and J by 5 bases; unmatched bases: 7. This CDR3 comprises 14 residues. From germline, CDR1 is KGHDR and CDR2 SFDVKD. The chain's CDR3 is CATRKNRGDNEQFF. The CDR3 DNA reads TGTGCCACCAGGAAAAACAGGGGCGACAATGAGCAGTTCTTC.

The CDR3 spells CASSPQGKGGYTF. The CDR3 DNA follows: TGTGCCAGCAGCCCCCAGGGAAAGGGTGGCTACACCTTC. The chain has TRBV12-3 or TRBV12-4 and TRBJ1-2; TRBD1 might be the D (5 bases). The CDR3 runs to 13 residues. Trimming shortened V by 6 bases and J by 7 bases, and 15 bases separated the two germline ends.

This clonotype was observed a handful of times. V is TRBV18 and J is TRBJ2-7; perhaps TRBD2 as D (5 bases). Germline CDR1 and CDR2: KGHSH and LQKENI. The CDR3 totals 16 residues. Trimming removed 3 bases at V and 2 bases at J, with 17 bases between. CDR3 in amino acids: CASSPSEVLPPYEQYV. Written as DNA, the CDR3 is TGTGCCAGCTCACCGTCGGAGGTCCTCCCCCCCTACGAGCAGTACGTC.

Only a few counts were recorded for this clonotype. The genes are TRBV4-1 and TRBJ1-2, with 8 nucleotides matching TRBD1. V trimming: 4 bases; J trimming: 9 bases; junction bases outside the gene matches: 19. CDR1 and CDR2 (germline): MGHRA, YSYEKL. The CDR3 length is 17 residues. In DNA form, the CDR3 reads TGCGCCAGCAGCCGGTATGGGGATGCCAGGACAGGGCTGAGCTACACCTTC. Amino acids: CASSRYGDARTGLSYTF.

The V call is TRBV7-8, the J call TRBJ2-3; 12 bases match TRBD2. V lost 2 bases to trimming and J lost 5 bases; unmatched junction nucleotides: 8. Germline CDR1 SGHVS, CDR2 FQNEAQ. The CDR3 consists of 17 residues. The CDR3 loop reads CASSLNGASGGVDTQYF. The CDR3, as DNA: TGTGCCAGCAGCTTAAATGGGGCTAGCGGGGGGGTAGATACGCAGTATTTT.

This clonotype was seen only a few times. V usage is TRBV9 and J usage is TRBJ1-2, with 9 bases aligning to TRBD1. The V and J ends lost 3 bases and 7 bases, in that order; junction bases with no gene match: 10. There are 15 residues in the CDR3. CDR1 and CDR2 (germline): SGDLS, YYNGEE. The CDR3 protein is CASSASGQGVFGYTF. The CDR3 coding sequence is TGTGCCAGCAGCGCCTCGGGACAGGGTGTATTTGGCTACACCTTC.

CDR3 protein: CASSQERTTYEQYF. Here the CDR3 DNA reads TGCGCCAGCAGCCAAGAAAGGACCACCTACGAGCAGTACTTC. The chain combines TRBV4-3 with TRBJ2-7; no clear D. Germline values: CDR1 LGHNA, CDR2 YSLEER. The germline V and J ends were trimmed by 0 bases and 2 bases, with 8 bases remaining between them. The length of the CDR3 is 14 residues.

This clonotype has more than one count but fewer than ten. J is TRBJ2-7 and V is TRBV7-2; no clear D. V lost 3 bases to trimming and J lost 4 bases, with 10 bases between them. The germline CDR1 and CDR2 sequences are SGHTA and FQGNSA. The CDR3 is 13 residues long. The CDR3 spells CASSFSLGYEQYV. The DNA for the CDR3 is TGTGCCAGCAGCTTCTCTCTGGGGTACGAGCAGTACGTC.

The chain has TRBV2 and TRBJ2-7, with a tentative D call TRBD2 (5 bases). Germline assignment: CDR1 SNHLY and CDR2 FYNNEI. This CDR3 is built from 16 residues. V was shortened by 1 base and J by 0 bases, with 13 bases between the two germline ends. CDR3 nucleotides: TGTGCCAGCAGTGAAGACGGAGGTGGTGGCTCCTACGAGCAGTACTTC. Its protein is CASSEDGGGGSYEQYF.

This clonotype has more than one count but fewer than ten. The chain uses TRBV6-1 and TRBJ1-4; 9 nucleotides line up with TRBD1. CDR1 is MNHNS, CDR2 SASEGT, per germline. The V segment lost 6 bases and the J segment 7 bases; nucleotides outside the gene matches: 3. The CDR3 covers 13 residues. The chain's CDR3 is CASRGQGSEKLFF. Here the CDR3 DNA reads TGTGCCAGCAGAGGACAGGGGAGTGAAAAACTGTTTTTT.

In its sample, this clonotype was seen a few times. The V and J genes are TRBV2 and TRBJ2-1; TRBD1 agrees at 10 bases. The V and J ends lost 4 bases and 10 bases, in that order; junction bases with no gene match: 7. This CDR3 comprises 14 residues. The germline gives CDR1 SNHLY, CDR2 FYNNEI. CDR3 amino acids: CASSADGTGDEQFF. The CDR3 DNA is TGTGCCAGCAGTGCGGACGGGACAGGGGACGAGCAGTTCTTC.

This clonotype was seen ten or more times. This chain uses TRBV30 with TRBJ2-1, with TRBD1 matching 10 bases. V lost 2 bases, J lost 6 bases, and 4 bases stayed unmatched. Germline values: CDR1 GTSNPN, CDR2 SVGIG (reference sequence). This CDR3 has 14 residues. CDR3 residues: CAWSLGTGVNEQFF. CDR3 bases: TGTGCCTGGAGTCTAGGGACAGGGGTCAATGAGCAGTTCTTC.